These T cell receptor beta chains were read from a single sample in a study of CD8+CD57+ T cells in acquired aplastic anemia. MiXCR, applied by TCRdb to the reads, yields one record per CDR3 protein. The sample lists 450,000 to 550,000 distinct CDR3 sequences; about a third were seen once. Sequencing was done on a sample of sorted CD4+, CD8+, or CD8+CD57+ T cells (not recorded which) from PBMCs. These receptors came from a human donor with aplastic anemia. CDR3s include the opening cysteine and the closing phenylalanine or tryptophan. The order of the fields is J gene, D gene, V gene, clone size, CDR3 protein, CDR3 DNA. The D gene is left open where the match is weak. Rows give clone size only sometimes, using once, few, many, or a class for an expanded clone.

j_gene: TRBJ2-7
d_gene: TRBD1
v_gene: TRBV11-3
abundance: -
CDR3aa: CANSKTGEHVYEQYF
CDR3nt: TGTGCCAACAGCAAGACAGGGGAGCATGTATACGAGCAGTACTTC

j_gene: TRBJ2-3
d_gene: -
v_gene: TRBV11-2
abundance: -
CDR3aa: CASSLLLGDTDTQYF
CDR3nt: TGTGCCAGCAGCCTCCTTCTCGGCGACACAGATACGCAGTATTTT

j_gene: TRBJ1-1
d_gene: -
v_gene: TRBV4-3
abundance: -
CDR3aa: CASSQDSSLAAFF
CDR3nt: TGCGCCAGCAGCCAAGATTCCTCTCTAGCGGCTTTCTTT

j_gene: TRBJ2-1
d_gene: TRBD2
v_gene: TRBV7-6
abundance: few
CDR3aa: CASSSRASGVNEQFF
CDR3nt: TGTGCCAGCAGCTCAAGGGCTAGCGGGGTCAATGAGCAGTTCTTC

j_gene: TRBJ2-1
d_gene: -
v_gene: TRBV2
abundance: -
CDR3aa: CASRLGGRLYNEQFF
CDR3nt: TGTGCCAGCAGATTGGGGGGGCGACTATACAATGAGCAGTTCTTC

j_gene: TRBJ1-2
d_gene: -
v_gene: TRBV7-9
abundance: many
CDR3aa: CASSFGEGGYTF
CDR3nt: TGTGCCAGCAGCTTTGGGGAGGGCGGCTACACCTTC

j_gene: TRBJ1-2
d_gene: TRBD1
v_gene: TRBV5-1
abundance: many
CDR3aa: CASSLEGTGRGYTF
CDR3nt: TGCGCCAGCAGCTTGGAGGGGACAGGGCGAGGCTACACCTTC

j_gene: TRBJ2-1
d_gene: -
v_gene: TRBV11-2
abundance: few
CDR3aa: CASSTKDRPHSYNEQFF
CDR3nt: TGTGCCAGCAGCACCAAAGACAGGCCACATTCCTACAATGAGCAGTTCTTC

j_gene: TRBJ2-7
d_gene: TRBD2
v_gene: TRBV7-2
abundance: -
CDR3aa: CASSSLRSGGYEQYF
CDR3nt: TGTGCCAGCAGCTCCCTTCGCAGCGGGGGTTACGAGCAGTACTTC

j_gene: TRBJ2-2
d_gene: -
v_gene: TRBV6-2/TRBV6-3
abundance: -
CDR3aa: CASSQPRGTATGELFF
CDR3nt: TGTGCCAGCAGCCAACCCAGGGGTACCGCCACCGGGGAGCTGTTTTTT

j_gene: TRBJ1-3
d_gene: -
v_gene: TRBV25-1
abundance: many
CDR3aa: CASRASGYSGNTIYF
CDR3nt: TGTGCCAGCAGAGCCAGCGGTTACTCTGGAAACACCATATATTTT

j_gene: TRBJ2-7
d_gene: TRBD2
v_gene: TRBV20-1
abundance: -
CDR3aa: CSARVGLALSYEQYF
CDR3nt: TGCAGTGCTAGAGTCGGACTAGCGTTAAGCTACGAGCAGTACTTC

j_gene: TRBJ2-2
d_gene: -
v_gene: TRBV7-3
abundance: few
CDR3aa: CASSQPTRSGELFF
CDR3nt: TGCGCCAGCAGCCAACCAACTAGGTCCGGGGAGCTGTTTTTT

j_gene: TRBJ1-5
d_gene: TRBD1
v_gene: TRBV19
abundance: many
CDR3aa: CASSTPGTGSNQPQHF
CDR3nt: TGTGCCAGTAGTACCCCGGGGACAGGTAGCAATCAGCCCCAGCATTTT

j_gene: TRBJ2-7
d_gene: -
v_gene: TRBV7-9
abundance: many
CDR3aa: CASSPRQTLSYEQYF
CDR3nt: TGTGCCAGCAGCCCCAGACAGACCCTGTCCTACGAGCAGTACTTC

j_gene: TRBJ2-1
d_gene: TRBD1
v_gene: TRBV19
abundance: -
CDR3aa: CASSGRQGHPAYNEQFF
CDR3nt: TGTGCCAGTAGTGGTAGACAGGGGCACCCGGCCTACAATGAGCAGTTCTTC

j_gene: TRBJ2-7
d_gene: TRBD1
v_gene: TRBV19
abundance: many
CDR3aa: CASSKGQGKNYEQYF
CDR3nt: TGTGCCAGTAGTAAAGGACAGGGGAAGAACTACGAGCAGTACTTC

j_gene: TRBJ2-7
d_gene: -
v_gene: TRBV28
abundance: -
CDR3aa: CASKQGISEQYF
CDR3nt: TGTGCCAGCAAGCAGGGCATTTCCGAGCAGTACTTC